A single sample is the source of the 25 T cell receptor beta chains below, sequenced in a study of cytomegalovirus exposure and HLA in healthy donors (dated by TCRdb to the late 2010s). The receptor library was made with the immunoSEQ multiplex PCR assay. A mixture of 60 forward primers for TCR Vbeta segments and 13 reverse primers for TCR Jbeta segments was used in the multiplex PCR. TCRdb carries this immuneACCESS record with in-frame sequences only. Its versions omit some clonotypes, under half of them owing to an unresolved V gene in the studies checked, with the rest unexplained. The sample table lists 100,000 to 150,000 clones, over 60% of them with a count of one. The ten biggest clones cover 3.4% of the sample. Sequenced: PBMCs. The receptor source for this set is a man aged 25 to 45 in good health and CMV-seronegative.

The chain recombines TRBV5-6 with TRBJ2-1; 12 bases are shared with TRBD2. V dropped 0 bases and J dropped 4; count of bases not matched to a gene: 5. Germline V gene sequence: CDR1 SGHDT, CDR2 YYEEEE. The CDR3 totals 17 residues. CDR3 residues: CASSLAKLAGGYNEQFF. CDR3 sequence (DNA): TGTGCCAGCAGCTTGGCCAAGCTAGCGGGAGGGTACAATGAGCAGTTCTTC.

The CDR3 coding sequence is TGTGCCTCGGACAGGGGAAACACCGGGGAGCTGTTTTTT. Its protein product is CASDRGNTGELFF. This rearrangement joins TRBV30 to TRBJ2-2; 9 nucleotides agree with TRBD1. The CDR3 length is 13 residues. V lost 7 bases, J lost 2 bases, and 2 bases stayed unmatched. The germline gives CDR1 GTSNPN, CDR2 SVGIG (reference sequence).

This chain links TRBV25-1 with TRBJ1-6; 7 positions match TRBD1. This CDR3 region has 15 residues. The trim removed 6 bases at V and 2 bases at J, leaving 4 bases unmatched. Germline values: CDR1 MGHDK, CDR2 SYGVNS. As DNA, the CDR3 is TGTGCCAGCAGGCCAACAGGGGCCTATAATTCACCCCTCCACTTT. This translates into CASRPTGAYNSPLHF.

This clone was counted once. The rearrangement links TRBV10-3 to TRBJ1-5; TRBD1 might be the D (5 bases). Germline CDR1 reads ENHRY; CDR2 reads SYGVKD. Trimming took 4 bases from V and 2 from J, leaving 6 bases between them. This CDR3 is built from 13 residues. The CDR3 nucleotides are TGTGCCATCAGTGCACAGGGCAATCAGCCCCAGCATTTT. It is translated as CAISAQGNQPQHF.

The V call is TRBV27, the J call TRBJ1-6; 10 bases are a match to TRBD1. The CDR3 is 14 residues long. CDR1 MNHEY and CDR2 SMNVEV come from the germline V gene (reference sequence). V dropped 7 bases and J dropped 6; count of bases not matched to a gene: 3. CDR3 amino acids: CASTRTGGNSPLHF. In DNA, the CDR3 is TGTGCCAGCACTCGGACAGGGGGTAATTCACCCCTCCACTTT.

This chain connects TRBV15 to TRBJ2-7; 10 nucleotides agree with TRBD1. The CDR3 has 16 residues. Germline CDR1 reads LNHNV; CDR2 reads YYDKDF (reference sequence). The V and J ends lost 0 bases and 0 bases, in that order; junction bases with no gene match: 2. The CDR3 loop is CATSREGTGVSYEQYF. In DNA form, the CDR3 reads TGTGCCACCAGCAGAGAGGGGACAGGGGTCTCCTACGAGCAGTACTTC.

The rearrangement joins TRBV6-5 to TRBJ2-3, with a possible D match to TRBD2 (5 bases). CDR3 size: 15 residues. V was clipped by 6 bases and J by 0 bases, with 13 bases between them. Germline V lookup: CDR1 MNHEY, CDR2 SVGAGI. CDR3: CASRWSGTSTDTQYF. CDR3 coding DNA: TGTGCCAGCAGATGGAGCGGAACTAGCACAGATACGCAGTATTTT.

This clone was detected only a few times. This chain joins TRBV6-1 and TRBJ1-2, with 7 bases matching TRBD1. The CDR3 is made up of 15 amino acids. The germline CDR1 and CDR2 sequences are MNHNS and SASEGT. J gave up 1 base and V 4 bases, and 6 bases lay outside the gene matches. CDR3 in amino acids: CASSGGQRINYGYTF. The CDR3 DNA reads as TGTGCCAGCAGTGGGGGACAGCGGATTAACTATGGCTACACCTTC.

The CDR3 reads CASSLSRGGNQPQHF. As DNA, the CDR3 is TGTGCCAGCAGCTTGTCCCGGGGGGGCAATCAGCCCCAGCATTTT. V gene TRBV5-6 combines with J gene TRBJ1-5, with a tentative D call TRBD1 (5 bases). The germline V and J ends were trimmed by 1 base and 2 bases, with 10 bases remaining between them. Looked up from germline, CDR1 is SGHDT and CDR2 is YYEEEE. This CDR3 contains 15 residues.

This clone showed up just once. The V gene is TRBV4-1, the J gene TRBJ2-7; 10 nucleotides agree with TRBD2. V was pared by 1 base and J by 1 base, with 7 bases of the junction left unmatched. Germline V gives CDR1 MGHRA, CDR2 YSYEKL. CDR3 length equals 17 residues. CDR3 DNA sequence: TGCGCCAGCAGCCAAGTCCTTACTAGCGGGGCTTCCTACGAGCAGTACTTC. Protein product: CASSQVLTSGASYEQYF.

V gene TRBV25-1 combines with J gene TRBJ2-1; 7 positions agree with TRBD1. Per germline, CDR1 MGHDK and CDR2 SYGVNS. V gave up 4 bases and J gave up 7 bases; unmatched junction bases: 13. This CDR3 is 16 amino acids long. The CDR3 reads CASSAKQGTPGNEQFF. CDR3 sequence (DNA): TGTGCCAGCAGTGCAAAACAGGGGACCCCGGGTAATGAGCAGTTCTTC. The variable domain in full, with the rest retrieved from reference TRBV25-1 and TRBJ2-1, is EADIYQTPRYLVIGTGKKITLECSQTMGHDKMYWYQQDPGMELHLIHYSYGVNSTEKGDLSSESTVSRIRTEHFPLTLESARPSHTSQYLCASSAKQGTPGNEQFFGPGTRLTVL.

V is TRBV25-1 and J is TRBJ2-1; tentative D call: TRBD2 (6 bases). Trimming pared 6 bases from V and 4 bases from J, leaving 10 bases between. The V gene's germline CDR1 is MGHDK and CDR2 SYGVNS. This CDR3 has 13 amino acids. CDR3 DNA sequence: TGTGCCAGCAGCGGGGGTCTATACAATGAGCAGTTCTTC. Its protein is CASSGGLYNEQFF.

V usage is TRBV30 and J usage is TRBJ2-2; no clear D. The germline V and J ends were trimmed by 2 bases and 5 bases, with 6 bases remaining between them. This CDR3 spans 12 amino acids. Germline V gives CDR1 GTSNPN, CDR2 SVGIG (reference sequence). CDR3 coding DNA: TGTGCCTGGAGTCGAGGAACCGGGGAGCTGTTTTTT. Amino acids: CAWSRGTGELFF.

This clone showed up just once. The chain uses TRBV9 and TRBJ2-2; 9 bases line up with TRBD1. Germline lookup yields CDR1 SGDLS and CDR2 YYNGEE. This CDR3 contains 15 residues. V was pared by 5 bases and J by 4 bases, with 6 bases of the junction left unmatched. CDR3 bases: TGTGCCAGCAGGGAGGGGGACAGGGTCACCGGGGAGCTGTTTTTT. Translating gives CASREGDRVTGELFF.

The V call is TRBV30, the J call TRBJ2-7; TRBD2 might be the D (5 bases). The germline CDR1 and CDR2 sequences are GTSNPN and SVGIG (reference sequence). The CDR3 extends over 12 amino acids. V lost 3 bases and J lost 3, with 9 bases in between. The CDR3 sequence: CAWRTGLYEQYF. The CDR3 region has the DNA TGTGCCTGGAGAACCGGACTCTACGAGCAGTACTTC.

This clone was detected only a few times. CDR3 sequence reads: CATSGLTGPKAFF. CDR3 DNA: TGTGCCACCAGCGGACTGACAGGGCCTAAAGCTTTCTTT. The genes are TRBV15 and TRBJ1-1; 7 nucleotides align to TRBD1. This CDR3 has 13 residues. Trimming cost V 5 bases and J 9 bases; bases outside gene matches: 9. Per the germline V gene, CDR1 is LNHNV and CDR2 is YYDKDF (reference sequence).

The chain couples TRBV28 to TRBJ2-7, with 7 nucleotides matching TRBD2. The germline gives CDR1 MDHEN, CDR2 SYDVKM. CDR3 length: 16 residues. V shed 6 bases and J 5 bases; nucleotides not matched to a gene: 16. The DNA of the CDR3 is TGTGCCAGCAGCACCCCCCCGGGGGGAAATGGCCACGAGCAGTACTTC. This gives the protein CASSTPPGGNGHEQYF. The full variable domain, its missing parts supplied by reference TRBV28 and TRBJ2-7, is DVKVTQSSRYLVKRTGEKVFLECVQDMDHENMFWYRQDPGLGLRLIYFSYDVKMKEKGDIPEGYSVSREKKERFSLILESASTNQTSMYLCASSTPPGGNGHEQYFGPGTRLTVT.

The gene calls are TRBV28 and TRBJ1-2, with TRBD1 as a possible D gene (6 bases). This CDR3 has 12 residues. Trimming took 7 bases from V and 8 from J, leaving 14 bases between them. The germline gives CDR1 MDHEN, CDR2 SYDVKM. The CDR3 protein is CASIKGGEGYTF. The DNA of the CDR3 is TGTGCCAGCATCAAAGGGGGTGAAGGCTACACCTTC.

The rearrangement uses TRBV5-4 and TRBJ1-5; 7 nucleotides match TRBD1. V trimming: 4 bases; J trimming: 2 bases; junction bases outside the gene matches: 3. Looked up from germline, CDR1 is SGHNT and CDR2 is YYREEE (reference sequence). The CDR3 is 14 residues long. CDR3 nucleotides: TGTGCCAGCAGCCAGGGGGGCGGCAATCAGCCCCAGCATTTT. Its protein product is CASSQGGGNQPQHF. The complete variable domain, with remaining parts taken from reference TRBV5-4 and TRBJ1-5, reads ETGVTQSPTHLIKTRGQQVTLRCSSQSGHNTVSWYQQALGQGPQFIFQYYREEENGRGNFPPRFSGLQFPNYSSELNVNALELDDSALYLCASSQGGGNQPQHFGDGTRLSIL.

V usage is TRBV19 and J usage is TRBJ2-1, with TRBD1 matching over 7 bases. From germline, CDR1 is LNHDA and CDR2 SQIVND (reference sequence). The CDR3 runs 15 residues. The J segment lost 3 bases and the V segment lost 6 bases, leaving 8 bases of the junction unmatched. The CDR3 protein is CASRAEGAVYNEQFF. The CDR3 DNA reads TGTGCCAGTAGGGCAGAGGGGGCGGTCTACAATGAGCAGTTCTTC. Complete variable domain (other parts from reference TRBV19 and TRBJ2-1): DGGITQSPKYLFRKEGQNVTLSCEQNLNHDAMYWYRQDPGQGLRLIYYSQIVNDFQKGDIAEGYSVSREKKESFPLTVTSAQKNPTAFYLCASRAEGAVYNEQFFGPGTRLTVL.

The CDR3 sequence: CASSLLQGGYTF. DNA for the CDR3: TGTGCCAGCAGTTTATTGCAGGGTGGCTACACCTTC. V gene TRBV28 combines with J gene TRBJ1-2, with D possibly TRBD1 on 5 matching bases. In germline, CDR1 is MDHEN, CDR2 SYDVKM. V lost 1 base, J lost 7 bases, and 7 bases lay in between. The CDR3 is made up of 12 amino acids.

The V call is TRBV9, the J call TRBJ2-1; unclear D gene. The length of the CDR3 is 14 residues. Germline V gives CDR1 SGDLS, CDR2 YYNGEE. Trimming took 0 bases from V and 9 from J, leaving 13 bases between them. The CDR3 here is CASSVGSSPGEQFF. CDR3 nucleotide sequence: TGTGCCAGCAGCGTAGGTAGTAGCCCCGGTGAGCAGTTCTTC.

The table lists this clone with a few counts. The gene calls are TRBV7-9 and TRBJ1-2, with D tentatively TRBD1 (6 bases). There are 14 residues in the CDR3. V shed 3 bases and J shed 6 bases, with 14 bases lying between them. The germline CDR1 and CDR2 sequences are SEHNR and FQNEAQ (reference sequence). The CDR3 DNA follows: TGTGCCAGCAGCTTTTACAGGGCCTTTGATGGCTACACCTTC. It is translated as CASSFYRAFDGYTF.

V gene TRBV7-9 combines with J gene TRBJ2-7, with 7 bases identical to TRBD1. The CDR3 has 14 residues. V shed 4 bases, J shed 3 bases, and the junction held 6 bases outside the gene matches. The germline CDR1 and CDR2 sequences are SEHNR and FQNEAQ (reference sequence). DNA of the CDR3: TGTGCCAGCAGCTCCAGGGGGACAGTCTACGAGCAGTACTTC. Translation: CASSSRGTVYEQYF.

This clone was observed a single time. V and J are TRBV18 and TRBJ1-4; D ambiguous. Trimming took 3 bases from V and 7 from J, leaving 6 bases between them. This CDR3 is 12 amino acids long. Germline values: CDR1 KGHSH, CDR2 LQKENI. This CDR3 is CASSPGSEKLFF. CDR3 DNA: TGTGCCAGCTCACCTGGCAGTGAAAAACTGTTTTTT.